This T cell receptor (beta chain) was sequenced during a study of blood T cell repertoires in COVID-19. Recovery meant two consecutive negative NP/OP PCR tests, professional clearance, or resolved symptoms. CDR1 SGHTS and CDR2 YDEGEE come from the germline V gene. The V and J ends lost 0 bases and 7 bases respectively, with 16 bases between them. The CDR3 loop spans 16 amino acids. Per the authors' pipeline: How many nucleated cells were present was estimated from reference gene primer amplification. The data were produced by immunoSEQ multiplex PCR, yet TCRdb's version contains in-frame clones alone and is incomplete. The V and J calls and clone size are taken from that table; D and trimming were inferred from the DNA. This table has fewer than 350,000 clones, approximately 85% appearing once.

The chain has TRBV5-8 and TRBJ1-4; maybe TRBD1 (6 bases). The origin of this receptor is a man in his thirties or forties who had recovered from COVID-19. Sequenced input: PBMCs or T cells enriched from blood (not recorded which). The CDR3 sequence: CASSLVLAGVPEKLFF. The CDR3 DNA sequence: TGTGCCAGCAGCTTGGTTCTAGCAGGGGTGCCTGAAAAACTGTTTTTT.